Shown below are 23 T cell receptor beta chains from a single sample sequenced in a study of shared clonotypes between healthy human individuals. Libraries were prepared by immunoSEQ multiplex PCR; TCRdb keeps only in-frame clonotypes and omits some of them. The table has roughly 2,300,000 clones, just under 95% seen once. The sample comprised naive CD4+ T cells from PBMCs. Subset indicated: CD45RA+ positively selected. All receptors come from a man younger than 35 in good health. Some clones in this sample may be carry-over from other donors' samples.

This clone was recorded only once. This sequence joins TRBV29-1 and TRBJ2-1; no definite D call. Germline values: CDR1 SQVTM, CDR2 ANQGSEA. V shed 4 bases and J shed 1 base, with 14 bases lying between them. The CDR3 has 15 amino acids. The CDR3 DNA follows: TGCAGCGTTGTAGGTACTGAGTGGTCCTACAATGAGCAGTTCTTC. Translated, it gives CSVVGTEWSYNEQFF.

This chain joins TRBV9 and TRBJ1-1; D is unresolved. This CDR3 region has 14 residues. CDR1 is SGDLS and CDR2 is YYNGEE in the germline V gene. V was cut by 2 bases and J by 5 bases, with 13 bases left in between. The CDR3 loop is CASSVNLVGTEAFF. CDR3 coding DNA: TGTGCCAGCAGCGTGAACCTGGTGGGGACTGAAGCTTTCTTT.

The chain combines TRBV6-1 with TRBJ2-3, with 11 nucleotides matching TRBD2. The germline CDR1 and CDR2 sequences are MNHNS and SASEGT. J lost 0 bases, V lost 4 bases, and 9 bases had no gene match. This CDR3 has 18 amino acids. The DNA of the CDR3 is TGTGCCAGCAGTGGATTAGCGGGAGGGAGGAGTAGCACAGATACGCAGTATTTT. It translates to CASSGLAGGRSSTDTQYF.

As regards this clone: Other DNA sequences from this sample encode an identical CDR3 as well. This rearrangement joins TRBV28 to TRBJ2-7; D gene uncertain. This CDR3 has 14 residues. Germline V gene sequence: CDR1 MDHEN, CDR2 SYDVKM. Trimming shortened V by 2 bases and J by 1 base, and 9 bases separated the two germline ends. The CDR3, as DNA: TGTGCCAGCAGTTTAATAGGCGATTCCTACGAGCAGTACTTC. This gives the protein CASSLIGDSYEQYF.

The V and J genes are TRBV28 and TRBJ2-7; tentatively, D is TRBD1 (5 bases). Trimming pared 5 bases from V and 2 bases from J, leaving 16 bases between. Germline V CDR1 and CDR2: MDHEN, SYDVKM. CDR3 length: 15 residues. CDR3 coding DNA: TGTGCCAGCAGTCAGTACAGGACGAGCGCCTACGAGCAGTACTTC. Translating gives CASSQYRTSAYEQYF.

As concerns this clone: Different DNA sequences within this sample yield the same CDR3. The chain couples TRBV28 to TRBJ1-2; 7 bases fit TRBD1. CDR3 length equals 12 residues. V lost 5 bases and J lost 5; bases outside the gene matches: 2. CDR1 and CDR2 from the germline V gene are MDHEN and SYDVKM. The CDR3 here is CASSRQGYGYTF. In DNA form, the CDR3 reads TGTGCCAGCAGTCGACAGGGATATGGCTACACCTTC.

The chain carries TRBV6-5 and TRBJ1-3, with D possibly being TRBD1 (5 bases). From germline, CDR1 is MNHEY and CDR2 SVGAGI. Trimming shortened V by 6 bases and J by 8 bases, and 8 bases separated the two germline ends. The CDR3 is made up of 11 amino acids. CDR3 sequence (DNA): TGTGCCAGCAGAATAGGGGACACCATATATTTT. It is translated as CASRIGDTIYF.

The V call is TRBV6-5, the J call TRBJ2-7; the match to TRBD2 covers 8 bases. V trimming: 6 bases; J trimming: 4 bases; junction bases outside the gene matches: 8. The CDR3 consists of 14 residues. CDR1 MNHEY and CDR2 SVGAGI come from the germline V gene. CDR3 nucleotide sequence: TGTGCCAGCAGAGTTAGCGGGGCCGGGTACGAGCAGTACTTC. Translation gives CASRVSGAGYEQYF.

The rearrangement links TRBV5-5 to TRBJ1-1; D might be TRBD1 (6 bases). Per germline, CDR1 SGHKS and CDR2 YYEKEE (reference sequence). The ends were cut back, 4 bases at V and 6 bases at J, with 19 bases in the middle. The CDR3 length is 15 residues. CDR3 in amino acids: CASSQRTDLRAEAFF. The CDR3 bases are TGTGCCAGCAGCCAGCGGACAGACTTAAGGGCTGAAGCTTTCTTT.

The CDR3 loop is CASSSKVMYQETQYF. CDR3 in DNA: TGTGCCAGCAGCTCCAAGGTCATGTACCAAGAGACCCAGTACTTC. The chain joins TRBV28 to TRBJ2-5; no clear D gene. Trimming shortened V by 6 bases and J by 0 bases, and 14 bases separated the two germline ends. The germline gives CDR1 MDHEN, CDR2 SYDVKM. This CDR3 comprises 15 residues.

The chain couples TRBV6-1 to TRBJ1-1; maybe TRBD1 (6 bases). The germline V gene has CDR1 MNHNS and CDR2 SASEGT. The ends were cut back, 8 bases at V and 0 bases at J, with 10 bases in the middle. The CDR3 loop spans 13 amino acids. CDR3 residues: CASWTVLNTEAFF. The CDR3 coding sequence is TGTGCCAGCTGGACAGTCCTGAACACTGAAGCTTTCTTT.

The gene calls are TRBV28 and TRBJ2-6; the D gene is possibly TRBD2 (6 bases). This CDR3 has 18 amino acids. V lost 5 bases to trimming and J lost 4 bases, with 21 bases between them. Germline CDR1 and CDR2: MDHEN and SYDVKM. CDR3 DNA: TGTGCCAGCAGTAACAATCAGGGTGGAGGGAAGGGGGCCAACGTCCTGACTTTC. Translation: CASSNNQGGGKGANVLTF. Filled out from reference TRBV28 and TRBJ2-6, the complete variable domain reads DVKVTQSSRYLVKRTGEKVFLECVQDMDHENMFWYRQDPGLGLRLIYFSYDVKMKEKGDIPEGYSVSREKKERFSLILESASTNQTSMYLCASSNNQGGGKGANVLTFGAGSRLTVL.

The rearrangement links TRBV10-3 to TRBJ2-7; 11 bases match TRBD1. This CDR3 comprises 16 residues. Germline V lookup: CDR1 ENHRY, CDR2 SYGVKD. Unmatched junction bases numbered 3, after V lost 0 bases and J lost 2 bases. The CDR3 DNA follows: TGTGCCATCAGTGAGTCGCCGGGACAGGGGGCCTACGAGCAGTACTTC. Protein: CAISESPGQGAYEQYF.

This clone has just one count. The V gene is TRBV15, the J gene TRBJ1-4; 8 bases align to TRBD1. Per germline, CDR1 LNHNV and CDR2 YYDKDF (reference sequence). The CDR3 spans 15 residues. V lost 1 base, J lost 8 bases, and 6 bases stayed unmatched. CDR3 region: CATSRGGTGHEKLFF. The CDR3 DNA sequence: TGTGCCACCAGCAGAGGGGGGACAGGTCACGAAAAACTGTTTTTT.

This clone was seen once. The chain links TRBV27 to TRBJ2-5; 8 bases line up with TRBD2. This CDR3 region has 14 residues. J lost 9 bases, V lost 2 bases, and 8 bases had no gene match. Germline CDR1 MNHEY, CDR2 SMNVEV (reference sequence). CDR3 region: CASSLSGGSTPQYF. CDR3 sequence (DNA): TGTGCCAGCAGTTTAAGCGGGGGCTCAACCCCCCAGTACTTC.

This clone has a single count. The rearrangement links TRBV30 to TRBJ2-5; 8 nucleotides agree with TRBD1. The germline V gene encodes CDR1 GTSNPN and CDR2 SVGIG (reference sequence). The length of the CDR3 is 13 residues. The V and J ends lost 2 bases and 6 bases, in that order; junction bases with no gene match: 5. The CDR3 DNA reads TGTGCCTGGAGTTCTAGGACAGGGCAGACCCAGTACTTC. It translates to CAWSSRTGQTQYF.

V gene TRBV7-8 combines with J gene TRBJ2-7, with 7 bases aligning to TRBD2. Trimming removed 5 bases from V and 3 bases from J; junction bases left unmatched: 13. Germline values: CDR1 SGHVS, CDR2 FQNEAQ. The CDR3 is 16 amino acids. CDR3 in amino acids: CASSPGGGSKGYEQYF. CDR3 DNA: TGTGCCAGCAGCCCGGGCGGGGGAAGCAAGGGCTACGAGCAGTACTTC.

The chain links TRBV4-1 to TRBJ2-1; no clear D. The germline CDR1 and CDR2 sequences are MGHRA and YSYEKL. V was shortened by 1 base and J by 8 bases, with 9 bases between the two germline ends. CDR3 length: 13 residues. CDR3 loop: CASSQVAFDEQFF. The CDR3 bases are TGCGCCAGCAGCCAAGTGGCTTTTGATGAGCAGTTCTTC.

This CDR3 is CASSPLPRPPEAFF. In DNA form, the CDR3 reads TGTGCCAGCAGCCCGTTACCCCGGCCTCCTGAAGCTTTCTTT. The rearrangement joins TRBV9 to TRBJ1-1, with D hard to call. The V end lost 4 bases, the J end lost 6 bases, and 16 bases lay between the germline ends. This CDR3 contains 14 residues. CDR1 and CDR2 (germline): SGDLS, YYNGEE.

This clone has a single count. The chain recombines TRBV5-1 with TRBJ2-7; D is possibly TRBD1 or TRBD2 (5 bases each). Germline assignment: CDR1 SGHRS and CDR2 YFSETQ. The CDR3 runs to 13 residues. Trimming took off 5 bases at V and 5 bases at J, with 14 bases between the two ends. CDR3 sequence reads: CASRVGTGDEQYF. The DNA of the CDR3 is TGCGCCAGCAGGGTCGGGACCGGGGACGAGCAGTACTTC. Using reference TRBV5-1 and TRBJ2-7 for the parts outside the CDR3, the full variable domain is KAGVTQTPRYLIKTRGQQVTLSCSPISGHRSVSWYQQTPGQGLQFLFEYFSETQRNKGNFPGRFSGRQFSNSRSEMNVSTLELGDSALYLCASRVGTGDEQYFGPGTRLTVT.

V and J are TRBV4-1 and TRBJ2-5; 8 bases agree with TRBD2. The CDR3 is 16 amino acids. With 4 bases clipped from V and 3 bases from J, the junction kept 10 bases outside the gene matches. Germline lookup yields CDR1 MGHRA and CDR2 YSYEKL. CDR3 loop: CASSRRLSLAEETQYF. The CDR3 DNA reads as TGCGCCAGCAGCCGCCGCCTGTCACTAGCGGAAGAGACCCAGTACTTC.

The rearrangement links TRBV6-5 to TRBJ2-5; D is unclear. Germline V gene lookup returns CDR1 MNHEY and CDR2 SVGAGI. The CDR3 is made up of 14 amino acids. Trimming took off 0 bases at V and 7 bases at J, with 12 bases between the two ends. The CDR3 coding sequence is TGTGCCAGCAGTTACTCGAGTACGCGAGTGACCCAGTACTTC. It codes for CASSYSSTRVTQYF.

The rearrangement links TRBV5-1 to TRBJ1-4, with 8 nucleotides matching TRBD1. The J segment lost 6 bases and the V segment lost 0 bases, leaving 10 bases of the junction unmatched. CDR1 and CDR2 from the germline V gene are SGHRS and YFSETQ. This CDR3 is 17 amino acids long. The CDR3 is CASSLDIWTGQDEKLFF. The CDR3 DNA reads as TGCGCCAGCAGCTTGGATATATGGACAGGGCAGGATGAAAAACTGTTTTTT.